This T cell receptor (beta chain) was recorded in a study of shared clonotypes between healthy human individuals. The assay was immunoSEQ multiplex PCR, and TCRdb's table has in-frame clones only and misses some. The data hold a few million clones, with around nine tenths observed a single time. CDR3 length: 16 residues. Germline V gene sequence: CDR1 LNHDA, CDR2 SQIVND (reference sequence). Trimming removed 4 bases from V and 0 bases from J; junction bases left unmatched: 8. Regarding this clone: Its antigen is undetermined.

Whole-study results and caveats: Larger estimated richness was generally recorded for naive subsets relative to memory subsets. Against clonotypes common to all four donors, non-shared ones had lower generation probabilities. Investigators collected only blood, and repertoires in tissues likely differ.

Material: naive CD4+ T cells sorted from blood. Sample subset: CD45RA+ positively selected. The chain combines TRBV19 with TRBJ1-1; 7 bases align to TRBD1. The TCR sequence derives from a man younger than 30 in good health. CDR3 sequence: CASSTNRGPVNTEAFF. The CDR3, as DNA: TGTGCCAGTAGTACAAACAGGGGACCGGTGAACACTGAAGCTTTCTTT.